This record covers a single TCR beta chain. Trimming took 7 bases from V and 4 from J; bases not matched to a gene: 3. Germline CDR1 and CDR2: LNHDA and SQIVND (reference sequence). This CDR3 comprises 12 residues. The sample's time point: cycle 4 day 1 (C4D1), after more than five weeks of nivolumab. All patients relapsed after autologous stem cell transplantation, and brentuximab vedotin exposure varied. The data were taken from a study of PD-1 blockade in classical Hodgkin lymphoma. Clones were read by immunoSEQ multiplex PCR, and TCRdb kept only the in-frame ones, dropping some. The sample records 25,000 to 35,000 clones, about 70% being singletons.

This chain joins TRBV19 and TRBJ1-1, with 7 bases identical to TRBD1. This specimen was peripheral blood mononuclear cells (PBMCs), taken before the fourth cycle of nivolumab. This sequence was found in a human donor with classical Hodgkin lymphoma. CDR3 in amino acids: CASNTGVTEAFF. CDR3 bases: TGTGCCAGTAATACAGGGGTCACTGAAGCTTTCTTT.